This passage covers 10 T cell receptor beta chains from one sample sequenced in a study of regulatory T cells in long-lasting Graves disease. Building of the TCR beta libraries involved iRepertoire HTBI primers and Arm-PCR of CDR3 regions. TCRdb fed the multiplex PCR reads into MiXCR, producing one record per CDR3 protein. The repertoire holds 350,000 to 400,000 distinct CDR3 sequences, with about 16% as singletons. The time point is: newly diagnosed GD, antithyroid drugs for less than 3 months. PBMC-derived RNA was used for the TCR library. This specimen consisted of peripheral blood mononuclear cells (PBMCs), obtained at new diagnosis, from a patient treated with antithyroid drugs. These receptors came from a female donor with Graves disease.

This clonotype has at least ten counts. The V and J genes are TRBV5-1 and TRBJ2-4; 8 nucleotides agree with TRBD1. V was clipped by 4 bases and J by 3 bases; unmatched bases: 15. The CDR3 covers 18 residues. Germline values: CDR1 SGHRS, CDR2 YFSETQ. This chain's CDR3 is CASSRGQETPTVKNIQYF. The DNA of the CDR3 is TGCGCCAGCAGCCGGGGACAGGAGACTCCTACGGTCAAAAACATTCAGTACTTC.

The table lists this clonotype with many counts. The rearrangement joins TRBV7-9 to TRBJ1-1, with D unclear. Germline CDR1 and CDR2: SEHNR and FQNEAQ (reference sequence). There are 13 residues in the CDR3. Trimming cost V 4 bases and J 2 bases, with 8 bases left between them. CDR3 bases: TGTGCCAGCAGCTCGAGCCTAAACACTGAAGCTTTCTTT. Protein sequence: CASSSSLNTEAFF.

There are a few counts of this clonotype. This chain joins TRBV6-5 and TRBJ2-1; D not resolved. The CDR3 is 11 residues long. The germline V and J ends were trimmed by 2 bases and 12 bases, with 8 bases remaining between them. Germline V lookup: CDR1 MNHEY, CDR2 SVGAGI. The CDR3 spells CASSYAVVQFF. CDR3 in DNA: TGTGCCAGCAGTTACGCTGTAGTGCAGTTCTTC.

V usage is TRBV28 and J usage is TRBJ1-5; TRBD1 is a possible D gene (6 bases). The germline V gene has CDR1 MDHEN and CDR2 SYDVKM. This CDR3 comprises 15 residues. The V end lost 1 base, the J end lost 6 bases, and 13 bases lay between the germline ends. CDR3 amino acids: CASSLSGGRSQPQHF. The CDR3 bases are TGTGCCAGCAGTTTATCGGGGGGCCGGTCTCAGCCCCAGCATTTT.

This clonotype showed up just a few times. The rearrangement links TRBV27 to TRBJ1-3, with 7 bases that match TRBD1. CDR3 length: 16 amino acids. V shed 6 bases and J 4 bases; nucleotides not matched to a gene: 12. Germline V gene sequence: CDR1 MNHEY, CDR2 SMNVEV (reference sequence). CDR3 sequence (DNA): TGTGCCAGCAGACCTCGACACGACAGGGCCGGAAACACCATATATTTT. Protein sequence: CASRPRHDRAGNTIYF.

This clonotype was observed many times. The CDR3 DNA follows: TGTGCCAGCAAGGAGAACACTGAAGCTTTCTTT. It encodes CASKENTEAFF. The chain employs TRBV12-3 or TRBV12-4 and TRBJ1-1; D not certain. The CDR3 is 11 amino acids. Trimming left V 7 bases short and J 1 base short, with 4 bases between.

Ten or more counts support this clonotype. The CDR3 region is CASSPRTGEYGYTF. Written as DNA, the CDR3 is TGTGCCAGCAGTCCCAGGACAGGAGAGTATGGCTACACCTTC. The gene calls are TRBV27 and TRBJ1-2; 7 bases are a match to TRBD1. The CDR3 has 14 amino acids. The germline gives CDR1 MNHEY, CDR2 SMNVEV (reference sequence). V trimming: 5 bases; J trimming: 5 bases; junction bases outside the gene matches: 8.

This clonotype was detected a few times. V usage is TRBV27 and J usage is TRBJ2-1; D remains unclear. The CDR3 covers 17 residues. Trimming left V 4 bases short and J 6 bases short, with 22 bases between. CDR1 and CDR2 (germline): MNHEY, SMNVEV (reference sequence). CDR3 coding DNA: TGTGCCAGCAGTTCAACCTCGACCGGTACGTTATTCAATGAGCAGTTCTTC. Residues: CASSSTSTGTLFNEQFF.

This clonotype was seen ten or more times. The CDR3, as DNA: TGTGCCAGCCTCATCGGCTCGCGAGTCTATGGCTACACCTTC. It codes for CASLIGSRVYGYTF. The chain recombines TRBV2 with TRBJ1-2; D remains unclear. The length of the CDR3 is 14 residues. V was shortened by 8 bases and J by 4 bases, with 17 bases between the two germline ends. Germline V gene data show CDR1 as SNHLY and CDR2 as FYNNEI.

Ten or more counts support this clonotype. The V call is TRBV29-1, the J call TRBJ2-7, with TRBD1 as a possible D gene (6 bases). Germline CDR1 SQVTM, CDR2 ANQGSEA. The CDR3 covers 13 residues. The V gene lost 2 bases and the J gene lost 3 bases, with 11 bases spanning the gap. The CDR3 DNA follows: TGCAGCGTTGAATCACAGGGCAACTACGAGCAGTACTTC. Its protein product is CSVESQGNYEQYF.